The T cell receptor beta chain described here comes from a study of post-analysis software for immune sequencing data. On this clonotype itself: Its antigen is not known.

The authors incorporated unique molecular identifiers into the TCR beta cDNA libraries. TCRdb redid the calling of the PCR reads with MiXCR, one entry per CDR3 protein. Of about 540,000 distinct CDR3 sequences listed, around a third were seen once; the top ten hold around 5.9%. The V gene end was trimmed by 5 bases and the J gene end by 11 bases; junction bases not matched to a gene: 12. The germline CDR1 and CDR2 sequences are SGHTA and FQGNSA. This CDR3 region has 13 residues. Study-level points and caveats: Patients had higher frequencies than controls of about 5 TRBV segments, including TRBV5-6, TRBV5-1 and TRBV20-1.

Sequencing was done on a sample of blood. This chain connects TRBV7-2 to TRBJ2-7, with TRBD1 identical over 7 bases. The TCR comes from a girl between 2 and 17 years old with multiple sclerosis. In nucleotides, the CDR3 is TGTGCCAGCAGCCCGAGCCGGGACAGTGCGAAGTACTTC. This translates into CASSPSRDSAKYF. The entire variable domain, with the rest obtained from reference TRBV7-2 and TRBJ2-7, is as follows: GAGVSQSPSNKVTEKGKDVELRCDPISGHTALYWYRQSLGQGLEFLIYFQGNSAPDKSGLPSDRFSAERTGGSVSTLTIQRTQQEDSAVYLCASSPSRDSAKYFGPGTRLTVT.